The 26 T cell receptor beta chains listed next were all sequenced from one sample in a study of blood T cell repertoires in COVID-19. Only in-frame clones appear in the TCRdb table, and some are missing; sequencing was by immunoSEQ multiplex PCR. This table has 200,000 to 300,000 clones, around 81% appearing once. Specimen: peripheral blood. All receptors come from a woman in her sixties or seventies with active or convalescent COVID-19.

V usage is TRBV30 and J usage is TRBJ2-2; TRBD2 aligns across 8 bases. CDR1 and CDR2 (germline): GTSNPN, SVGIG (reference sequence). J gave up 7 bases and V 3 bases, and 4 bases lay outside the gene matches. The CDR3 spans 13 residues. The CDR3 sequence: CAWSGRASGELFF. For the CDR3, the DNA is TGTGCCTGGAGCGGGAGGGCAAGCGGGGAGCTGTTTTTT.

This chain uses TRBV4-1 with TRBJ2-1; D may be TRBD1 (7 bases). Trimming shortened V by 2 bases and J by 2 bases, and 10 bases separated the two germline ends. This CDR3 is 15 amino acids long. Germline V gene data show CDR1 as MGHRA and CDR2 as YSYEKL. CDR3 sequence: CASSQTGEAYNEQFF. DNA of the CDR3: TGCGCCAGCAGCCAAACAGGGGAGGCCTACAATGAGCAGTTCTTC.

This clone has just one count. The J gene is TRBJ1-1, the V gene TRBV19; possibly TRBD1 for D (5 bases). Between the trimmed V and J ends, which lost 3 bases and 0 bases, there was a span of 14 bases. CDR3 size: 16 residues. Germline V gene sequence: CDR1 LNHDA, CDR2 SQIVND (reference sequence). The CDR3 reads CASSIQDGALNTEAFF. The CDR3 DNA reads TGTGCCAGTAGTATCCAAGATGGGGCTTTGAACACTGAAGCTTTCTTT.

The chain has TRBV6-6 and TRBJ2-2; TRBD1 matches at 7 bases. The CDR3 runs to 15 residues. Germline CDR1 MNHNY, CDR2 SVGAGI (reference sequence). The V and J ends lost 5 bases and 0 bases, in that order; junction bases with no gene match: 3. The CDR3 region is CASSPGTANTGELFF. DNA for the CDR3: TGTGCCAGCAGTCCCGGGACAGCGAACACCGGGGAGCTGTTTTTT.

This clone was seen a single time. This specimen includes other DNA sequences encoding the same CDR3. The genes are TRBV6-5 and TRBJ1-1; 9 bases agree with TRBD1. The V segment lost 6 bases and the J segment 5 bases; nucleotides outside the gene matches: 7. Germline V CDR1 and CDR2: MNHEY, SVGAGI. CDR3 size: 14 residues. CDR3 loop: CASSYRGRGTEAFF. The CDR3 DNA reads as TGTGCCAGCAGCTACAGGGGGCGCGGAACTGAAGCTTTCTTT.

The chain combines TRBV2 with TRBJ2-7; D possibly corresponds to TRBD2 (5 bases). The CDR3 has 12 residues. Germline loops: CDR1 SNHLY, CDR2 FYNNEI. Trimming shortened V by 4 bases and J by 5 bases, and 9 bases separated the two germline ends. In DNA form, the CDR3 reads TGTGCCAGCAGTGTGGGAGCGAACGAGCAGTACTTC. As protein: CASSVGANEQYF.

The chain is built from TRBV5-1 and TRBJ2-2, with TRBD2 identical over 11 bases. The CDR3 consists of 19 residues. V gave up 4 bases and J gave up 4 bases; unmatched junction bases: 15. CDR1 and CDR2 (germline): SGHRS, YFSETQ. CDR3 residues: CASSRGILAGAVATGELFF. CDR3 DNA sequence: TGCGCCAGCAGCCGGGGCATACTAGCGGGAGCCGTCGCCACCGGGGAGCTGTTTTTT.

V usage is TRBV6-5 and J usage is TRBJ1-6; 7 nucleotides align to TRBD1. The V gene end was trimmed by 8 bases and the J gene end by 9 bases; junction bases not matched to a gene: 4. The germline gives CDR1 MNHEY, CDR2 SVGAGI. The CDR3 loop spans 12 amino acids. The chain's CDR3 is CASGDRTSPLHF. The CDR3 DNA reads TGTGCCAGCGGGGACAGAACTTCACCCCTCCACTTT.

Remarks on this clone: Within the sample, other DNA sequences also encode this same CDR3. The CDR3 DNA follows: TGTGCCAGCAGCTTAGACAGGGGGGTCACAGATACGCAGTATTTT. It is translated as CASSLDRGVTDTQYF. The genes are TRBV11-2 and TRBJ2-3; possible D gene TRBD1, 7 bases. This CDR3 spans 15 amino acids. Per the germline V gene, CDR1 is SGHAT and CDR2 is FQNNGV. Trimming removed 0 bases at V and 2 bases at J, with 9 bases between. Drawing the rest from reference TRBV11-2 and TRBJ2-3, the complete variable domain is EAGVAQSPRYKIIEKRQSVAFWCNPISGHATLYWYQQILGQGPKLLIQFQNNGVVDDSQLPKDRFSAERLKGVDSTLKIQPAKLEDSAVYLCASSLDRGVTDTQYFGPGTRLTVL.

The chain employs TRBV29-1 and TRBJ2-7; 7 bases are shared with TRBD1. CDR1 is SQVTM and CDR2 is ANQGSEA in the germline V gene. This CDR3 spans 15 amino acids. Trimming removed 2 bases from V and 0 bases from J; junction bases left unmatched: 7. The CDR3 DNA sequence: TGCAGCGTTGAAAGTGTGGCAGGGGGCTCCTACGAGCAGTACTTC. Protein product: CSVESVAGGSYEQYF.

The V gene is TRBV19, the J gene TRBJ2-2; TRBD1 matches at 7 bases. V lost 7 bases, J lost 7 bases, and 9 bases stayed unmatched. The CDR3 totals 14 residues. Germline V lookup: CDR1 LNHDA, CDR2 SQIVND (reference sequence). Written as DNA, the CDR3 is TGTGCCAGTAACCCGACAGGGTTTAACGGGGAGCTGTTTTTT. Its translation: CASNPTGFNGELFF. Drawing the rest from reference TRBV19 and TRBJ2-2, the complete variable domain is DGGITQSPKYLFRKEGQNVTLSCEQNLNHDAMYWYRQDPGQGLRLIYYSQIVNDFQKGDIAEGYSVSREKKESFPLTVTSAQKNPTAFYLCASNPTGFNGELFFGEGSRLTVL.

The count of this clone is one. The chain employs TRBV2 and TRBJ1-1; D unclear. The V gene's germline CDR1 is SNHLY and CDR2 FYNNEI. This CDR3 is built from 16 residues. The V gene lost 0 bases and the J gene lost 0 bases, with 11 bases spanning the gap. The CDR3 coding sequence is TGTGCCAGCAGTGAAGCGCTCGCGAGGTTGAACACTGAAGCTTTCTTT. This translates into CASSEALARLNTEAFF.

This chain uses TRBV30 with TRBJ2-7, with 8 bases identical to TRBD2. J gave up 0 bases and V 4 bases, and 8 bases lay outside the gene matches. This CDR3 comprises 15 residues. Germline-derived CDR1 and CDR2 are GTSNPN and SVGIG (reference sequence). In DNA, the CDR3 is TGTGCCTGGAATCCAGCTAGCGGGTCCTCCTACGAGCAGTACTTC. Protein: CAWNPASGSSYEQYF. Full variable domain (rest looked up from reference TRBV30 and TRBJ2-7): SQTIHQWPATLVQPVGSPLSLECTVEGTSNPNLYWYRQAAGRGLQLLFYSVGIGQISSEVPQNLSASRPQDRQFILSSKKLLLSDSGFYLCAWNPASGSSYEQYFGPGTRLTVT.

The V call is TRBV19, the J call TRBJ1-6; the match to TRBD1 covers 9 bases. This CDR3 comprises 17 residues. The V gene end was trimmed by 4 bases and the J gene end by 0 bases; junction bases not matched to a gene: 4. From germline, CDR1 is LNHDA and CDR2 SQIVND (reference sequence). The CDR3 sequence is CASSTGTGSSYNSPLHF. CDR3 coding DNA: TGTGCCAGTAGTACAGGGACAGGGAGCTCCTATAATTCACCCCTCCACTTT. The full variable domain, with the rest looked up from reference TRBV19 and TRBJ1-6, is DGGITQSPKYLFRKEGQNVTLSCEQNLNHDAMYWYRQDPGQGLRLIYYSQIVNDFQKGDIAEGYSVSREKKESFPLTVTSAQKNPTAFYLCASSTGTGSSYNSPLHFGNGTRLTVT.

The J gene is TRBJ2-5, the V gene TRBV19; 8 nucleotides match TRBD2. The CDR3 covers 16 residues. The germline V gene encodes CDR1 LNHDA and CDR2 SQIVND (reference sequence). V lost 5 bases, J lost 3 bases, and 11 bases stayed unmatched. The CDR3 region is CASSASGLDVKETQYF. DNA of the CDR3: TGTGCCAGTAGTGCATCGGGACTAGACGTCAAAGAGACCCAGTACTTC. Variable domain in full (rest from reference TRBV19 and TRBJ2-5): DGGITQSPKYLFRKEGQNVTLSCEQNLNHDAMYWYRQDPGQGLRLIYYSQIVNDFQKGDIAEGYSVSREKKESFPLTVTSAQKNPTAFYLCASSASGLDVKETQYFGPGTRLLVL.

This sequence joins TRBV7-9 and TRBJ1-1; no reliable D call. V lost 5 bases, J lost 1 base, and 14 bases lay in between. Germline-derived CDR1 and CDR2 are SEHNR and FQNEAQ (reference sequence). The CDR3 totals 15 residues. CDR3 protein: CASSPSITENTEAFF. CDR3 DNA sequence: TGTGCCAGCAGCCCAAGCATCACAGAGAACACTGAAGCTTTCTTT.

This sequence joins TRBV30 and TRBJ2-2, with 7 bases matching TRBD1. Unmatched junction bases numbered 5, after V lost 2 bases and J lost 2 bases. Looked up from germline, CDR1 is GTSNPN and CDR2 is SVGIG (reference sequence). This CDR3 has 15 amino acids. The CDR3 coding sequence is TGTGCCTGGAGTCCATGGGACAGAAACACCGGGGAGCTGTTTTTT. Its translation: CAWSPWDRNTGELFF.

V gene TRBV11-2 combines with J gene TRBJ1-3, with TRBD1 matching 9 bases. There are 15 residues in the CDR3. V gave up 6 bases and J gave up 2 bases; unmatched junction bases: 5. Germline assignment: CDR1 SGHAT and CDR2 FQNNGV. The CDR3 DNA reads as TGTGCCAGCAGTTCGAACAGGGGGCCTGGAAACACCATATATTTT. This translates into CASSSNRGPGNTIYF.

This sequence joins TRBV9 and TRBJ2-7; D unresolved. Germline lookup yields CDR1 SGDLS and CDR2 YYNGEE. V lost 4 bases to trimming and J lost 0 bases, with 17 bases between them. The CDR3 covers 16 residues. The CDR3 sequence is CASSPSPAANSYEQYF. The CDR3 DNA follows: TGTGCCAGCAGCCCCTCACCTGCGGCGAACTCCTACGAGCAGTACTTC.

This chain links TRBV2 with TRBJ2-7; D uncertain. Germline CDR1 reads SNHLY; CDR2 reads FYNNEI. Trimming took 8 bases from V and 2 from J, leaving 4 bases between them. The CDR3 runs to 10 residues. CDR3 sequence: CASGPYEQYF. The CDR3 region has the DNA TGTGCCAGCGGCCCCTACGAGCAGTACTTC.

The gene calls are TRBV28 and TRBJ2-1, with D possibly being TRBD1 (6 bases). V shed 8 bases and J shed 4 bases, with 9 bases lying between them. This CDR3 spans 12 amino acids. CDR1 MDHEN and CDR2 SYDVKM come from the germline V gene. For the CDR3, the DNA is TGTGCCAGCTTGACAGGATACAATGAGCAGTTCTTC. It encodes CASLTGYNEQFF. The entire variable domain, with the rest obtained from reference TRBV28 and TRBJ2-1, is as follows: DVKVTQSSRYLVKRTGEKVFLECVQDMDHENMFWYRQDPGLGLRLIYFSYDVKMKEKGDIPEGYSVSREKKERFSLILESASTNQTSMYLCASLTGYNEQFFGPGTRLTVL.

This clone appeared a few times. The gene calls are TRBV19 and TRBJ1-3; 8 bases are shared with TRBD1. The CDR3 sequence is 13 residues long. Germline loops: CDR1 LNHDA, CDR2 SQIVND (reference sequence). V shed 6 bases, J shed 7 bases, and the junction held 5 bases outside the gene matches. CDR3 residues: CASSTTGANTIYF. CDR3 coding DNA: TGTGCCAGTAGCACGACAGGGGCGAACACCATATATTTT.

The rearrangement links TRBV5-1 to TRBJ2-1, with TRBD2 identical over 10 bases. Germline V gene data show CDR1 as SGHRS and CDR2 as YFSETQ. CDR3 size: 15 residues. With 0 bases clipped from V and 9 bases from J, the junction kept 6 bases outside the gene matches. The CDR3: CASSLGAGGPAEQFF. CDR3 nucleotide sequence: TGCGCCAGCAGCTTGGGAGCGGGAGGGCCCGCTGAGCAGTTCTTC.

The chain uses TRBV18 and TRBJ2-4, with 8 bases matching TRBD2. Looked up from germline, CDR1 is KGHSH and CDR2 is LQKENI. The CDR3 is 17 amino acids. The junction had 7 bases not matched to a gene; V was cut back by 0 bases and J by 3 bases. The DNA for the CDR3 is TGTGCCAGCTCACCACCCGGAGCGGGGGCTGGCAAAAACATTCAGTACTTC. Its protein is CASSPPGAGAGKNIQYF.

The sample holds one count of this clone. This sequence joins TRBV7-6 and TRBJ1-2, with TRBD1 as a possible D gene (5 bases). The V gene lost 1 base and the J gene lost 2 bases, with 11 bases spanning the gap. Germline V gene data show CDR1 as SGHVS and CDR2 as FNYEAQ. The CDR3 is 15 residues long. The CDR3 protein is CASSLGQGENYGYTF. Here the CDR3 DNA reads TGTGCCAGCAGCTTAGGTCAGGGCGAGAACTATGGCTACACCTTC.

J is TRBJ1-4 and V is TRBV4-2, with TRBD1 as a possible D gene (6 bases). With 4 bases removed from V and 4 bases from J, the gap between germline ends came to 10 bases. CDR3 length equals 14 residues. Germline V lookup: CDR1 LGHNA, CDR2 YNFKEQ. The CDR3 coding sequence is TGTGCCAGCAGCCTAGGACAGAATAATGAAAAACTGTTTTTT. Translation gives CASSLGQNNEKLFF.